Shown below are 24 T cell receptor beta chains from a single sample sequenced in a study of low-dose radiotherapy and immunotherapy resistance in tumors. First-strand cDNA relied on TRAV- and TRBV-specific primers spanning alpha and beta chains. The PCR that amplified TCRs ran for around 20 cycles, relying on a constant-region primer and a V-primer adapter. TCRdb reprocessed the reads with MiXCR, giving one entry per CDR3 protein. The table records about 6,200 distinct CDR3 sequences, roughly 80% of them present only once. The source is a human donor with advanced metastatic prostate, ovarian, gallbladder or colorectal cancer (not recorded which). This table probably holds off-target reads from a library built for another chain.

The chain carries TRBV28 and TRBJ2-7; D remains ambiguous. Germline V CDR1 and CDR2: MDHEN, SYDVKM. The CDR3 spans 13 residues. V lost 3 bases and J lost 6, with 12 bases in between. The CDR3 loop is CASSFPSGPEQYF. CDR3 sequence (DNA): TGTGCCAGCAGTTTCCCGTCCGGACCCGAGCAGTACTTC.

The CDR3 region has the DNA TGTGCCAGCAGCTTGGCGCCACGCACGAACACTGAAGCTTTCTTT. The encoded protein is CASSLAPRTNTEAFF. The V call is TRBV5-6, the J call TRBJ1-1; D is ambiguous. V lost 0 bases to trimming and J lost 1 base, with 10 bases between them. CDR1 SGHDT and CDR2 YYEEEE come from the germline V gene. The CDR3 contains 15 residues.

The V gene is TRBV4-3, the J gene TRBJ2-1; 8 bases agree with TRBD1. Germline V gene sequence: CDR1 LGHNA, CDR2 YSLEER. This CDR3 region has 15 residues. Germline trimming cut 1 base from V and 8 bases from J; bases unmatched to any gene: 7. The CDR3 coding sequence is TGCGCCAGCAGCCAAGGGACAGGGTGGATCTATGAGCAGTTCTTC. It yields the protein CASSQGTGWIYEQFF.

This chain connects TRBV12-3 or TRBV12-4 to TRBJ1-1; D not resolved. V shed 7 bases and J shed 0 bases, with 21 bases lying between them. The CDR3 spans 17 residues. CDR3 DNA: TGTGCCAGCATTTCGAAGGGAATGACGCACATGAACACTGAAGCTTTCTTT. This translates into CASISKGMTHMNTEAFF.

The rearrangement joins TRBV4-2 to TRBJ2-7; D could derive from TRBD1 or TRBD2 (7 bases each). CDR3 length: 15 residues. CDR1 and CDR2 (germline): LGHNA, YNFKEQ. V was trimmed by 0 bases and J by 0 bases, leaving 9 bases between them. The CDR3 region has the DNA TGTGCCAGCAGCCAAGACAGGGGGGGCTCCTACGAGCAGTACTTC. It translates to CASSQDRGGSYEQYF.

The chain is built from TRBV10-3 and TRBJ1-6; D unclear. V was trimmed by 2 bases and J by 7 bases, leaving 6 bases between them. Germline values: CDR1 ENHRY, CDR2 SYGVKD. The CDR3 extends over 13 amino acids. As DNA, the CDR3 is TGTGCCATCAGTGAGGGCAGCAATTCACCCCTCCACTTT. Residues: CAISEGSNSPLHF.

This clonotype was picked up one time. The rearrangement uses TRBV6-2 or TRBV6-3 and TRBJ2-3; unclear D gene. Between the trimmed V and J ends, which lost 5 bases and 2 bases, there was a span of 17 bases. Germline CDR1 reads MNHEY; CDR2 reads SVGEGT. The CDR3 extends over 16 amino acids. The CDR3 region is CASSELRTPTTDTQYF. The CDR3 DNA reads as TGTGCCAGCAGTGAACTCCGCACGCCAACCACAGATACGCAGTATTTT.

The rearrangement joins TRBV12-3 or TRBV12-4 to TRBJ2-1; D assignment may be TRBD1 or TRBD2 (6 bases each). CDR3 length equals 14 residues. V shed 6 bases and J shed 11 bases, with 20 bases lying between them. The CDR3: CASSLLGGRGKQFF. The CDR3 DNA follows: TGTGCCAGCAGCCTCTTAGGGGGGCGAGGGAAGCAGTTCTTC.

CDR3 DNA sequence: TGTGCCAGCATACTAAGCGGGAGTGTAGGGGAGCTGTTTTTT. Residues: CASILSGSVGELFF. This chain joins TRBV11-2 and TRBJ2-2; 8 nucleotides agree with TRBD2. This CDR3 has 14 amino acids. Germline CDR1 SGHAT, CDR2 FQNNGV. Unmatched junction bases numbered 9, after V lost 7 bases and J lost 8 bases.

V gene TRBV29-1 combines with J gene TRBJ2-5; D is uncertain. The CDR3 runs 11 residues. V gave up 6 bases and J gave up 0 bases, with 5 bases separating them. Germline V gene data show CDR1 as SQVTM and CDR2 as ANQGSEA. The CDR3 loop reads CSVGYQETQYF. CDR3 nucleotide sequence: TGCAGCGTCGGGTACCAAGAGACCCAGTACTTC.

This chain connects TRBV4-2 to TRBJ2-1; 10 bases map to TRBD2. J gave up 6 bases and V 0 bases, and 8 bases lay outside the gene matches. Germline CDR1 LGHNA, CDR2 YNFKEQ. CDR3 size: 17 residues. CDR3 region: CASSQEISGGASNEQFF. The CDR3 nucleotides read TGTGCCAGCAGCCAAGAAATAAGCGGGGGGGCTTCCAATGAGCAGTTCTTC.

The rearrangement joins TRBV20-1 to TRBJ2-2, with 7 nucleotides matching TRBD1. Germline CDR1 DFQATT, CDR2 SNEGSKA (reference sequence). The CDR3 is 14 residues long. J was trimmed by 5 bases and V by 2 bases; bases with no gene match: 5. The CDR3 here is CSARRDSLTGELFF. The DNA of the CDR3 is TGCAGTGCTAGAAGGGACAGCCTAACCGGGGAGCTGTTTTTT.

V gene TRBV6-8 combines with J gene TRBJ2-7, with 10 bases identical to TRBD1. This CDR3 is built from 14 residues. The germline V gene has CDR1 MNHGY and CDR2 SAAAGT. V was pared by 6 bases and J by 3 bases, with 5 bases of the junction left unmatched. The CDR3 protein is CASRTGTGVYEQYF. The CDR3 nucleotides are TGTGCCAGCAGGACCGGGACAGGGGTCTACGAGCAGTACTTC.

To note about this clonotype: An end of the junction does not agree with germline; a read error may underlie this. The chain links TRBV5-1 to TRBJ1-3, with D tentatively TRBD1 (5 bases). The CDR3 consists of 24 residues. Germline CDR1 and CDR2: SGHRS and YFSETQ. The CDR3 sequence: CASSAYRYSTSRRGPPRNGNTIYF. The CDR3 coding sequence is TGTGCCAGCAGCGCCTACCGATATTCGACCTCTCGTCGGGGACCCCCGCGGAACGGAAACACCATATATTTT.

The chain has TRBV23-1 and TRBJ2-7; no clear D gene. TRBV23-1 is classed as an ORF, of uncertain function. Trimming took 7 bases from V and 2 from J, leaving 12 bases between them. The CDR3 has 13 residues. This CDR3 is CASIPSRTYEQYF. The CDR3 region has the DNA TGCGCCAGCATCCCATCTCGGACCTACGAGCAGTACTTC.

The sample holds one count of this clonotype. The chain carries TRBV20-1 and TRBJ2-5; TRBD1 aligns across 12 bases. Germline V gene lookup returns CDR1 DFQATT and CDR2 SNEGSKA (reference sequence). This CDR3 has 18 amino acids. J lost 1 base, V lost 2 bases, and 11 bases had no gene match. CDR3 nucleotides: TGCAGTGCTAGACCGTACCCCGGGACAGGGGGCGTCCAAGAGACCCAGTACTTC. It codes for CSARPYPGTGGVQETQYF.

The rearrangement joins TRBV7-6 to TRBJ2-1, with D possibly matching TRBD2 (6 bases). Trimming shortened V by 2 bases and J by 7 bases, and 15 bases separated the two germline ends. CDR3 length: 15 amino acids. The germline V gene encodes CDR1 SGHVS and CDR2 FNYEAQ. The CDR3 coding sequence is TGTGCCAGCAGCTTAATGGGGCGGGAAGGGAATGAGCAGTTCTTC. Protein: CASSLMGREGNEQFF. Drawing the rest from reference TRBV7-6 and TRBJ2-1, the complete variable domain is GAGVSQSPRYKVTKRGQDVALRCDPISGHVSLYWYRQALGQGPEFLTYFNYEAQQDKSGLPNDRFSAERPEGSISTLTIQRTEQRDSAMYRCASSLMGREGNEQFFGPGTRLTVL.

The chain combines TRBV5-1 with TRBJ1-6; D is perhaps TRBD1 (5 bases). CDR3 length: 13 amino acids. The V gene's germline CDR1 is SGHRS and CDR2 YFSETQ. Trimming removed 5 bases at V and 5 bases at J, with 8 bases between. CDR3 residues: CASRTAHNSPLHF. The CDR3 DNA follows: TGCGCCAGCAGGACAGCCCATAATTCACCCCTCCACTTT.

The chain uses TRBV24-1 and TRBJ2-3; D unresolved. The CDR3 sequence is 15 residues long. CDR1 KGHDR and CDR2 SFDVKD come from the germline V gene. Trimming stripped 4 bases from V and 1 base from J, with 11 bases between. Here the CDR3 reads CATSDPPRGTDTQYF. The CDR3 DNA follows: TGTGCCACCAGTGACCCCCCCCGGGGCACAGATACGCAGTATTTT.

The chain employs TRBV7-2 and TRBJ2-5; D gene unclear. The CDR3 has 13 amino acids. V dropped 1 base and J dropped 5 bases, with 8 bases sitting between them. Per germline, CDR1 SGHTA and CDR2 FQGNSA. CDR3 nucleotide sequence: TGTGCCAGCAGCTTAGGTATCATGGAGACCCAGTACTTC. Its translation: CASSLGIMETQYF.

This clonotype occurred a few times. The chain uses TRBV20-1 and TRBJ1-1; 8 nucleotides agree with TRBD1. CDR1 is DFQATT and CDR2 is SNEGSKA in the germline V gene (reference sequence). The CDR3 has 17 residues. V lost 3 bases to trimming and J lost 6 bases; unmatched junction nucleotides: 18. CDR3 protein: CSASTADRGRKNAEAFF. The DNA for the CDR3 is TGCAGTGCTAGCACGGCAGACAGGGGACGTAAGAATGCTGAAGCTTTCTTT.

This chain uses TRBV5-8 with TRBJ2-7; weak D call: TRBD1 (5 bases). V was shortened by 1 base and J by 4 bases, with 9 bases between the two germline ends. CDR1 is SGHTS and CDR2 is YDEGEE in the germline V gene. The CDR3 covers 13 residues. CDR3 amino acids: CASSLPQGYEQYF. CDR3 nucleotides: TGTGCCAGCAGCTTGCCGCAGGGATACGAGCAGTACTTC.

The rearrangement links TRBV5-1 to TRBJ1-6; 9 positions agree with TRBD1. V lost 4 bases to trimming and J lost 9 bases; unmatched junction nucleotides: 8. This CDR3 has 15 amino acids. Germline CDR1 is SGHRS and CDR2 is YFSETQ. CDR3: CASSPGQGRGSPLHF. The CDR3 DNA follows: TGCGCCAGCAGCCCGGGACAGGGTCGAGGTTCACCCCTCCACTTT.

V and J are TRBV20-1 and TRBJ2-3; 12 bases match TRBD2. Germline V gene data show CDR1 as DFQATT and CDR2 as SNEGSKA (reference sequence). This CDR3 has 16 residues. V dropped 3 bases and J dropped 4; count of bases not matched to a gene: 8. In DNA, the CDR3 is TGCAGTGCTAGTGGCCAGACTAGCGGGAGTCCAGATACGCAGTATTTT. This encodes CSASGQTSGSPDTQYF.